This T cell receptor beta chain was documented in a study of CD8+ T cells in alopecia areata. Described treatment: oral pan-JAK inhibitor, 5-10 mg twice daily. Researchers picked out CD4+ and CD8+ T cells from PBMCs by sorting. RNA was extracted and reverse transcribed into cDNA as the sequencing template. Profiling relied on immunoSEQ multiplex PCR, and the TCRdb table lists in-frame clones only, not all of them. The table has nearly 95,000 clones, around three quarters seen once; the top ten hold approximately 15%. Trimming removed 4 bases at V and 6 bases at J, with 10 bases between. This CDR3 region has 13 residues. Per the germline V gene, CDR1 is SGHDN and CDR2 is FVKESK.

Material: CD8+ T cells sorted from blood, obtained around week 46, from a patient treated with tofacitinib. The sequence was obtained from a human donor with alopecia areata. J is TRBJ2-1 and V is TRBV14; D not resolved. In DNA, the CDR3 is TGTGCCAGCAGCCGGGCCTTCTCCAATGAGCAGTTCTTC. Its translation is CASSRAFSNEQFF.